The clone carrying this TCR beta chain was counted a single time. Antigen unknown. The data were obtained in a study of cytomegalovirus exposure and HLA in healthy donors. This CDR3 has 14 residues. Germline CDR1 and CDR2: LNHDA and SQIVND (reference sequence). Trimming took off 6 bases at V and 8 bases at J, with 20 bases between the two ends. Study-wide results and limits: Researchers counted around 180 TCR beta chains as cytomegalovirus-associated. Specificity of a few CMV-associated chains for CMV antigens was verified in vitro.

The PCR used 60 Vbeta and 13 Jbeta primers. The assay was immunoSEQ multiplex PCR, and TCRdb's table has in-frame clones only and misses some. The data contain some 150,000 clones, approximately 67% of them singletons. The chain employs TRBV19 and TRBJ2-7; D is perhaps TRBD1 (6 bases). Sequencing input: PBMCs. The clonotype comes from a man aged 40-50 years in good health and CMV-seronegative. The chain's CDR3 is CASSLGQTVTQQYF. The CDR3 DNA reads TGTGCCAGTAGCCTTGGACAGACTGTTACGCAGCAGTACTTC.